Shown below are 28 T cell receptor beta chains from a single sample sequenced in a study of CD8 T cells in Susac syndrome. Random hexamers were used to reverse transcribe an amount of roughly 0.5 to 1 ug RNA. TCRdb analysed the immunoSEQ multiplex PCR reads with MiXCR anew, one entry per CDR3 protein. Altogether about 150,000 distinct CDR3 sequences are present, 95% being singletons, with the ten largest covering over 0.12%. Sequencing used CD8+ T cells from PBMCs. The origin of the receptors is a human donor with multiple sclerosis.

J is TRBJ1-1 and V is TRBV30; TRBD1 might be the D (5 bases). CDR1 and CDR2 (germline): GTSNPN, SVGIG (reference sequence). V lost 1 base and J lost 11, with 14 bases in between. The CDR3 spans 12 residues. The CDR3 region is CAWSEGLWGAFF. CDR3 nucleotide sequence: TGTGCCTGGAGTGAGGGGTTGTGGGGGGCTTTCTTT.

This clonotype was seen just once. The chain uses TRBV29-1 and TRBJ1-2; D remains unclear. The V and J ends lost 3 bases and 10 bases respectively, with 6 bases between them. Germline V gene data show CDR1 as SQVTM and CDR2 as ANQGSEA. This CDR3 spans 9 amino acids. The CDR3 DNA reads as TGCAGCGTTGACGAATCCTACACCTTC. Translation: CSVDESYTF.

The chain couples TRBV5-6 to TRBJ2-1; 7 nucleotides align to TRBD2. The V gene end was trimmed by 0 bases and the J gene end by 3 bases; junction bases not matched to a gene: 12. The CDR3 sequence is 18 residues long. Germline values: CDR1 SGHDT, CDR2 YYEEEE. This CDR3 is CASSLEVTPGLYYNEQFF. For the CDR3, the DNA is TGTGCCAGCAGCTTGGAGGTTACCCCGGGACTATACTACAATGAGCAGTTCTTC.

For the CDR3, the DNA is TGTGCCAGCAGCCAACTGTCCCCCCCCGGGACATCTCCTGAGGCCCTCCACTTT. This encodes CASSQLSPPGTSPEALHF. This sequence joins TRBV14 and TRBJ1-6, with D tentatively TRBD1 (6 bases). The germline V gene encodes CDR1 SGHDN and CDR2 FVKESK. The V gene lost 2 bases and the J gene lost 14 bases, with 28 bases spanning the gap. The CDR3 length is 18 residues.

This chain links TRBV29-1 with TRBJ1-2; weak D call: TRBD1 (5 bases). Germline V gene lookup returns CDR1 SQVTM and CDR2 ANQGSEA. Trimming pared 1 base from V and 4 bases from J, leaving 13 bases between. The CDR3 spans 14 residues. The CDR3 sequence: CSVEGAPGAYGYTF. CDR3 nucleotides: TGCAGCGTTGAAGGGGCGCCCGGGGCCTATGGCTACACCTTC.

This chain connects TRBV3-1 to TRBJ2-7; D unresolved. CDR1 is LGHDT and CDR2 is YNNKEL in the germline V gene (reference sequence). Trimming took 1 base from V and 3 from J, leaving 10 bases between them. CDR3 length equals 14 residues. DNA of the CDR3: TGTGCCAGCAGCCAAGTTGTAACATTCTACGAGCAGTACTTC. Its protein is CASSQVVTFYEQYF.

This chain uses TRBV24-1 with TRBJ2-1; TRBD2 matches 7 bases. Germline V CDR1 and CDR2: KGHDR, SFDVKD. CDR3 length equals 14 residues. V trimming: 5 bases; J trimming: 5 bases; junction bases outside the gene matches: 5. The CDR3: CATSAMGGNNEQFF. Here the CDR3 DNA reads TGTGCCACCAGTGCCATGGGGGGGAACAATGAGCAGTTCTTC.

CDR3 sequence: CSVEGQGADYGYTF. CDR3 DNA sequence: TGCAGCGTTGAAGGACAGGGGGCGGACTATGGCTACACCTTC. The rearrangement joins TRBV29-1 to TRBJ1-2, with 10 bases that match TRBD1. J gave up 3 bases and V 1 base, and 2 bases lay outside the gene matches. This CDR3 region has 14 residues. Germline V gene data show CDR1 as SQVTM and CDR2 as ANQGSEA.

The chain recombines TRBV7-2 with TRBJ2-2; TRBD2 aligns across 9 bases. The trim removed 2 bases at V and 7 bases at J, leaving 5 bases unmatched. Germline values: CDR1 SGHTA, CDR2 FQGNSA. The CDR3 runs to 15 residues. DNA of the CDR3: TGTGCCAGCAGCTTACTAGCGGGGTATGGCGGGGAGCTGTTTTTT. It yields the protein CASSLLAGYGGELFF.

The chain recombines TRBV30 with TRBJ2-1, with 9 bases aligning to TRBD2. The V gene's germline CDR1 is GTSNPN and CDR2 SVGIG (reference sequence). This CDR3 region has 12 residues. After removal of 7 bases from V and 7 bases from J, the junction contained 5 bases not matched to a gene. The CDR3 is CAFSGGRNEQFF. CDR3 bases: TGTGCCTTTAGCGGGGGAAGGAATGAGCAGTTCTTC.

This sequence joins TRBV20-1 and TRBJ1-1; TRBD1 is a possible D gene (6 bases). The CDR3 covers 11 residues. The V end lost 7 bases, the J end lost 5 bases, and 11 bases lay between the germline ends. Germline V gene lookup returns CDR1 DFQATT and CDR2 SNEGSKA (reference sequence). CDR3 region: CSGGGVTEAFF. The CDR3 coding sequence is TGCAGTGGCGGGGGCGTAACTGAAGCTTTCTTT.

The chain couples TRBV15 to TRBJ1-1; D is perhaps TRBD1 (5 bases). The V end was cut by 3 bases, the J end by 0 bases, with 5 bases between. The CDR3 runs to 13 residues. From germline, CDR1 is LNHNV and CDR2 YYDKDF (reference sequence). This CDR3 reads CATSSRVNTEAFF. DNA of the CDR3: TGTGCCACCAGCAGCAGGGTGAACACTGAAGCTTTCTTT.

The rearrangement uses TRBV7-9 and TRBJ1-1; perhaps TRBD1 as D (5 bases). V lost 5 bases, J lost 4 bases, and 14 bases lay in between. The germline gives CDR1 SEHNR, CDR2 FQNEAQ (reference sequence). This CDR3 is 14 amino acids long. In DNA, the CDR3 is TGTGCCAGCAGCGAAAACGCCGGGGGCACTGAAGCTTTCTTT. Protein: CASSENAGGTEAFF. The complete variable domain, with remaining parts taken from reference TRBV7-9 and TRBJ1-1, reads DTGVSQNPRHKITKRGQNVTFRCDPISEHNRLYWYRQTLGQGPEFLTYFQNEAQLEKSRLLSDRFSAERPKGSFSTLEIQRTEQGDSAMYLCASSENAGGTEAFFGQGTRLTVV.

The CDR3, as DNA: TGTGCCTGGAGGGGCTGGGGGGCCGTGGATACGCAGTATTTT. Translating gives CAWRGWGAVDTQYF. The J gene is TRBJ2-3, the V gene TRBV30, with D possibly called TRBD1 or TRBD2 (6 bases each). V gave up 3 bases and J gave up 6 bases, with 16 bases separating them. CDR1 is GTSNPN and CDR2 is SVGIG in the germline V gene (reference sequence). There are 14 residues in the CDR3. Full variable domain (outside the CDR3, taken from reference TRBV30 and TRBJ2-3): SQTIHQWPATLVQPVGSPLSLECTVEGTSNPNLYWYRQAAGRGLQLLFYSVGIGQISSEVPQNLSASRPQDRQFILSSKKLLLSDSGFYLCAWRGWGAVDTQYFGPGTRLTVL.

The chain carries TRBV27 and TRBJ1-2, with a possible D match to TRBD1 (6 bases). The CDR3 has 17 amino acids. V lost 0 bases and J 5 bases, leaving 19 bases between the germline ends. From germline, CDR1 is MNHEY and CDR2 SMNVEV (reference sequence). The CDR3 is CASSLSFGGTSEYGYTF. CDR3 in DNA: TGTGCCAGCAGTTTATCGTTCGGGGGGACATCTGAGTATGGCTACACCTTC.

This clonotype appeared a single time. This sequence joins TRBV12-3 or TRBV12-4 and TRBJ2-1, with unresolved D. Trimming stripped 5 bases from V and 10 bases from J, with 15 bases between. The CDR3 is 13 amino acids. CDR3 sequence reads: CASSTTLPAEQFF. The DNA of the CDR3 is TGTGCCAGCAGTACAACACTGCCCGCGGAGCAGTTCTTC.

This rearrangement joins TRBV4-1 to TRBJ2-1, with 10 bases that match TRBD1. The CDR3 consists of 16 residues. In germline, CDR1 is MGHRA, CDR2 YSYEKL. Trimming took 3 bases from V and 8 from J; bases not matched to a gene: 10. The CDR3 sequence: CASSHKTRDRGDEQFF. As DNA, the CDR3 is TGCGCCAGCAGCCATAAAACCCGGGACAGGGGCGATGAGCAGTTCTTC.

The chain links TRBV11-2 to TRBJ1-6; weak D call: TRBD1 (6 bases). Between the trimmed V and J ends, which lost 3 bases and 11 bases, there was a span of 14 bases. Germline V gene sequence: CDR1 SGHAT, CDR2 FQNNGV. This CDR3 spans 14 amino acids. The CDR3 protein is CASSFRGDGTPLHF. CDR3 nucleotides: TGTGCCAGCAGCTTCAGGGGCGATGGAACACCCCTCCACTTT.

The V gene is TRBV9, the J gene TRBJ1-2; D is unclear. The V gene lost 3 bases and the J gene lost 8 bases, with 14 bases spanning the gap. In germline, CDR1 is SGDLS, CDR2 YYNGEE. CDR3 length: 13 amino acids. The CDR3 region is CASSAHLSRGYTF. The CDR3 DNA is TGTGCCAGCAGCGCCCATCTTTCGAGAGGCTACACCTTC.

This chain connects TRBV5-4 to TRBJ1-1; D call uncertain. V lost 9 bases and J lost 1, with 10 bases in between. The CDR3 is 12 amino acids. Germline V lookup: CDR1 SGHNT, CDR2 YYREEE (reference sequence). CDR3 DNA: TGTGCCACCCTCCGGGGGAACACTGAAGCTTTCTTT. Translation gives CATLRGNTEAFF.

DNA for the CDR3: TGTGCCAGCAGTTTATCTCAGGGGATGACTGAAGCTTTCTTT. It codes for CASSLSQGMTEAFF. The J gene is TRBJ1-1, the V gene TRBV27; perhaps TRBD1 as D (6 bases). Germline CDR1 reads MNHEY; CDR2 reads SMNVEV (reference sequence). CDR3 length: 14 residues. With 0 bases removed from V and 5 bases from J, the gap between germline ends came to 10 bases.

The rearrangement links TRBV29-1 to TRBJ2-2, with 9 bases that match TRBD1. CDR3 length: 14 residues. The J segment lost 0 bases and the V segment lost 6 bases, leaving 2 bases of the junction unmatched. Germline V gene sequence: CDR1 SQVTM, CDR2 ANQGSEA. The CDR3 DNA sequence: TGCAGCGTGGGGACAGGGACGAACACCGGGGAGCTGTTTTTT. It specifies CSVGTGTNTGELFF.

The V and J genes are TRBV13 and TRBJ2-7; TRBD1 aligns across 9 bases. J lost 5 bases, V lost 1 base, and 3 bases had no gene match. The CDR3 covers 14 residues. Germline CDR1 PRHDT, CDR2 FYEKMQ (reference sequence). The CDR3 reads CASSLAGDRDEQYF. CDR3 nucleotide sequence: TGTGCCAGCAGCTTAGCAGGGGACAGGGACGAGCAGTACTTC.

The V and J genes are TRBV27 and TRBJ2-7, with D possibly TRBD2 on 7 matching bases. The ends were cut back, 5 bases at V and 0 bases at J, with 17 bases in the middle. Germline V gene lookup returns CDR1 MNHEY and CDR2 SMNVEV (reference sequence). The CDR3 consists of 16 residues. CDR3 sequence (DNA): TGTGCCAGCAGTACCCCGGGGGGCTACGGCTCCTACGAGCAGTACTTC. It specifies CASSTPGGYGSYEQYF.

The V call is TRBV30, the J call TRBJ2-7, with D uncertain. Germline V gene lookup returns CDR1 GTSNPN and CDR2 SVGIG (reference sequence). The CDR3 sequence is 13 residues long. V lost 0 bases to trimming and J lost 1 base, with 7 bases between them. CDR3 DNA: TGTGCCTGGAGTGTAATCTGGTCCTACGAGCAGTACTTC. This codes for CAWSVIWSYEQYF. The full variable domain, completed using reference TRBV30 and TRBJ2-7, is SQTIHQWPATLVQPVGSPLSLECTVEGTSNPNLYWYRQAAGRGLQLLFYSVGIGQISSEVPQNLSASRPQDRQFILSSKKLLLSDSGFYLCAWSVIWSYEQYFGPGTRLTVT.

The CDR3 DNA reads TGCAGTGCTAGACCCTCACGGAGGTCCTACAATGAGCAGTTCTTC. Its protein product is CSARPSRRSYNEQFF. J is TRBJ2-1 and V is TRBV20-1, with D possibly matching TRBD2 (5 bases). V dropped 2 bases and J dropped 1 base, with 12 bases sitting between them. The V gene's germline CDR1 is DFQATT and CDR2 SNEGSKA (reference sequence). The CDR3 spans 15 residues.

The chain employs TRBV5-1 and TRBJ2-3, with D possibly matching TRBD2 (5 bases). The germline gives CDR1 SGHRS, CDR2 YFSETQ. The CDR3 sequence is 13 residues long. Trimming took 0 bases from V and 6 from J, leaving 8 bases between them. For the CDR3, the DNA is TGCGCCAGCAGCTTGGACAAGCGGGATACGCAGTATTTT. It encodes CASSLDKRDTQYF.

The chain employs TRBV5-6 and TRBJ2-1; the D gene is possibly TRBD1 (5 bases). Trimming took off 0 bases at V and 2 bases at J, with 9 bases between the two ends. CDR3 length: 15 amino acids. Germline CDR1 and CDR2: SGHDT and YYEEEE. The CDR3 region has the DNA TGTGCCAGCAGCTTGGGCGGCAGGGCCTACAATGAGCAGTTCTTC. As protein: CASSLGGRAYNEQFF.